The 3 T cell receptor beta chains below all came from one sample that was sequenced in a study of blood T cell repertoires in COVID-19. Data came from immunoSEQ multiplex PCR; TCRdb stores just in-frame clones and leaves some out. Of some 120,000 clones in the sample, roughly 79% are singletons; the top ten hold around 25%. The sequenced sample consisted of peripheral blood. Every receptor here comes from a human donor in a cohort sampled during active COVID-19.

The chain recombines TRBV5-5 with TRBJ1-3; D is unresolved. The germline V gene has CDR1 SGHKS and CDR2 YYEKEE (reference sequence). V gave up 0 bases and J gave up 4 bases, with 11 bases separating them. This CDR3 comprises 15 residues. CDR3 loop: CASSLGRVSGNTIYF. The CDR3, as DNA: TGTGCCAGCAGCTTGGGGAGGGTTTCAGGAAACACCATATATTTT.

The chain is built from TRBV5-6 and TRBJ1-4; 11 positions agree with TRBD1. J was trimmed by 6 bases and V by 4 bases; bases with no gene match: 5. Germline V gene data show CDR1 as SGHDT and CDR2 as YYEEEE. The CDR3 contains 15 residues. The CDR3 coding sequence is TGTGCCAGCAGCGCACGGACAGGGGGCGATGAAAAACTGTTTTTT. Amino acid sequence: CASSARTGGDEKLFF.

The V and J genes are TRBV7-2 and TRBJ2-1; 9 nucleotides match TRBD2. The CDR3 runs 14 residues. V lost 1 base and J lost 7; bases outside the gene matches: 2. CDR1 and CDR2 (germline): SGHTA, FQGNSA. The CDR3 reads CASSLGGRGNEQFF. In nucleotides, the CDR3 is TGTGCCAGCAGCTTAGGCGGGAGGGGAAATGAGCAGTTCTTC.